This T cell receptor (beta chain) was documented in a study of Graves' ophthalmopathy and Graves' hyperthyroidism. Researchers took RNA transcripts and amplified TCR beta CDR3 regions from them. HTBI primers were used in a first-round RT-PCR, which preceded a second-round multiplex PCR. TCRdb independently ran MiXCR on the multiplex PCR reads; one entry per CDR3 protein. Here the sample spans 680,000 or so distinct CDR3 sequences, approximately 21% being singletons. This clonotype was counted ten times or more. The V end was cut by 1 base, the J end by 7 bases, with 8 bases between. Germline CDR1 and CDR2: MDHEN and SYDVKM. The length of the CDR3 is 12 residues.

The chain employs TRBV28 and TRBJ2-7; D not resolved. This clonotype was sampled from a young woman with stable Graves' hyperthyroidism. Some clones in this sample may be carry-over from other donors' samples. The sequenced sample was peripheral blood. The DNA of the CDR3 is TGTGCCAGCAGTTTATTGACGAGGGAGCAGTACTTC. Its translation: CASSLLTREQYF.